The present entry profiles one T cell receptor (beta chain) with its context. What it binds is unknown. Using immunoSEQ multiplex PCR, the repertoire was profiled, and TCRdb retains in-frame clones only, with some absent. The data contain some 150,000 clones, 75% to 90% of them singletons. The CDR3 extends over 14 amino acids. In germline, CDR1 is SGHVS, CDR2 FQNEAQ. Trimming cost V 2 bases and J 2 bases, with 9 bases left between them. The data were taken from a study of cytomegalovirus exposure and HLA in healthy donors. Study-level results: Altogether, about 160 TCR beta chains were recorded as cytomegalovirus-associated. The tendency of first-cohort TCR clusters to co-occur in the approximately 110 validation repertoires was the finding of a later analysis.

The chain combines TRBV7-8 with TRBJ1-1; D is ambiguous. This receptor was taken from a woman aged 25 to 39 in good health and CMV-seropositive. The sample consisted of PBMCs. The CDR3 loop reads CASSLLTANTEAFF. The CDR3 nucleotides are TGTGCCAGCAGCTTATTAACAGCTAACACTGAAGCTTTCTTT.